This entry features one TCR beta chain sequence. This record belongs to a study of CD8 T cells in Susac syndrome. The multiple sclerosis control group consisted of treatment-naive patients whose relapsing-remitting disease, which was either stable or active, fulfilled revised McDonald criteria. CD8+ and CD4+ T cells were negatively isolated; TEMRA cells were FACS-enriched. With random hexamers, reverse transcription was performed on 0.5 to 1 ug of RNA. Amplification of TCR beta CDR3 used immunoSEQ multiplex PCR across 54 Vbeta and 13 Jbeta. TCRdb re-called the immunoSEQ multiplex PCR reads through MiXCR, storing one row per CDR3 protein. Of 300,000 to 350,000 distinct CDR3 sequences in the sample, just over 90% were seen once. The specimen was CD4+ T cells from PBMCs. The receptor was derived from a human donor with multiple sclerosis.

Here the CDR3 DNA reads TGTGCCAGCAGTCCCTTCGGGGGATTGGGGATGAACACTGAAGCTTTCTTT. Translated, it gives CASSPFGGLGMNTEAFF. The chain is built from TRBV27 and TRBJ1-1, with D possibly being TRBD1 (5 bases). Germline loops: CDR1 MNHEY, CDR2 SMNVEV (reference sequence). The CDR3 has 17 residues. Trimming pared 5 bases from V and 0 bases from J, leaving 19 bases between.